These 25 T cell receptor beta chains were sequenced from one sample in a study of persistence of HIV-infected CD4 T cells. These receptors' targets are unknown. The immunoSEQ assay was version 4, run in survey mode. Profiling relied on immunoSEQ multiplex PCR, and the TCRdb table lists in-frame clones only, not all of them. Here the sample spans tens of thousands of clones, over 60% being singletons. The stimulus was an HIV-1 Gag 15-mer peptide pool, 0.85 to 1 ug/peptide/mL. CD40L/CD69 double-negative CD45RO-high memory CD4+ T cells were collected. This specimen consisted of CD4+ T cells sorted from PBMCs after roughly 19-hour stimulation, obtained from a patient who received antiretroviral therapy. The origin of the receptors is an adult man with HIV who was CMV-seropositive.

The chain is built from TRBV19 and TRBJ1-3; 8 nucleotides match TRBD1. Per germline, CDR1 LNHDA and CDR2 SQIVND (reference sequence). The CDR3 covers 14 residues. V was clipped by 10 bases and J by 7 bases; unmatched bases: 12. In DNA form, the CDR3 reads TGTGCCACCATCGGGAGGACAGGGAGGAACACCATATATTTT. Protein product: CATIGRTGRNTIYF.

The V call is TRBV19, the J call TRBJ1-1; TRBD1 aligns across 8 bases. The CDR3 has 15 residues. The V and J ends lost 6 bases and 6 bases, in that order; junction bases with no gene match: 12. Germline CDR1 LNHDA, CDR2 SQIVND (reference sequence). The CDR3 region is CASRARQGMRAEAFF. Written as DNA, the CDR3 is TGTGCCAGTAGGGCTAGACAGGGGATGAGGGCTGAAGCTTTCTTT.

The table lists this clone with a count of one. In the same sample, other DNA sequences code for this CDR3. The V gene is TRBV15, the J gene TRBJ1-4; TRBD1 might be the D (6 bases). Germline lookup yields CDR1 LNHNV and CDR2 YYDKDF (reference sequence). The CDR3 length is 14 residues. Trimming removed 0 bases at V and 8 bases at J, with 10 bases between. The CDR3 loop reads CATSRDRGAEKLFF. The CDR3 bases are TGTGCCACCAGCAGAGATCGGGGGGCGGAAAAACTGTTTTTT.

The chain joins TRBV6-5 to TRBJ2-7; D may be TRBD2 (6 bases). Deletions cut 8 bases from V and 1 base from J, with 18 bases between. The germline V gene encodes CDR1 MNHEY and CDR2 SVGAGI. The CDR3 contains 15 residues. The CDR3 bases are TGTGCCAGCCGAATTGATCTAGCGAGGTCCTACGAGCAGTACTTC. Translated: CASRIDLARSYEQYF.

Sample share makes this clone medium-sized. The chain carries TRBV7-2 and TRBJ2-6; no reliable D call. V gave up 4 bases and J gave up 0 bases, with 7 bases separating them. The CDR3 runs to 15 residues. The germline CDR1 and CDR2 sequences are SGHTA and FQGNSA. The CDR3 region is CASSSRPSGANVLTF. In DNA form, the CDR3 reads TGTGCCAGCAGCTCTCGTCCCTCTGGGGCCAACGTCCTGACTTTC.

This chain links TRBV5-1 with TRBJ2-5; weak D call: TRBD1 (6 bases). Per the germline V gene, CDR1 is SGHRS and CDR2 is YFSETQ. This CDR3 is built from 15 residues. V gave up 0 bases and J gave up 3 bases, with 12 bases separating them. DNA of the CDR3: TGCGCCAGCAGCTTGGGAGCGGACAGAGAAGAGACCCAGTACTTC. It yields the protein CASSLGADREETQYF.

This clone has a single count. The rearrangement links TRBV7-9 to TRBJ1-5; 7 bases match TRBD1. CDR1 and CDR2 (germline): SEHNR, FQNEAQ (reference sequence). V was pared by 5 bases and J by 4 bases, with 5 bases of the junction left unmatched. This CDR3 is 14 amino acids long. The CDR3 region is CASSPDRLNQPQHF. The DNA for the CDR3 is TGTGCCAGCAGCCCGGACAGGCTTAATCAGCCCCAGCATTTT.

This sequence joins TRBV9 and TRBJ2-7; D possibly corresponds to TRBD2 (5 bases). The CDR3 has 13 residues. Trimming took off 5 bases at V and 6 bases at J, with 15 bases between the two ends. Germline V gives CDR1 SGDLS, CDR2 YYNGEE. CDR3 DNA sequence: TGTGCCAGCAGTTGGGAATCTGGGAGCGAGCAGTACTTC. Protein sequence: CASSWESGSEQYF.

This clone was found a few times. The chain is built from TRBV6-5 and TRBJ1-1, with unresolved D. The V gene lost 4 bases and the J gene lost 1 base, with 7 bases spanning the gap. The CDR3 consists of 13 residues. Per germline, CDR1 MNHEY and CDR2 SVGAGI. The DNA for the CDR3 is TGTGCCAGCAGTTCCAGAAGGAACACTGAAGCTTTCTTT. Translating it yields CASSSRRNTEAFF.

The V call is TRBV9, the J call TRBJ1-2; no definite D call. The germline CDR1 and CDR2 sequences are SGDLS and YYNGEE. The CDR3 has 13 amino acids. V lost 0 bases, J lost 8 bases, and 11 bases lay in between. The CDR3 spells CASSVGAREGYTF. The CDR3 coding sequence is TGTGCCAGCAGCGTAGGAGCCAGAGAGGGCTACACCTTC.

The chain couples TRBV6-1 to TRBJ2-7, with unresolved D. V was trimmed by 2 bases and J by 5 bases, leaving 19 bases between them. The CDR3 extends over 16 amino acids. The germline gives CDR1 MNHNS, CDR2 SASEGT. In DNA, the CDR3 is TGTGCCAGCAGTGAACCCTGGCTACAAGGTTCCAACGAGCAGTACTTC. It codes for CASSEPWLQGSNEQYF.

This clone appeared a few times. The chain recombines TRBV6-5 with TRBJ2-1, with TRBD2 as a possible D gene (7 bases). This CDR3 region has 16 residues. Germline V CDR1 and CDR2: MNHEY, SVGAGI. V lost 2 bases and J lost 5, with 16 bases in between. The CDR3 loop reads CASSYGGGARNNEQFF. CDR3 DNA: TGTGCCAGCAGTTACGGAGGGGGGGCGCGGAACAATGAGCAGTTCTTC.

This clone has a handful of counts. V is TRBV27 and J is TRBJ1-3, with a weak D call TRBD1 (6 bases). V was pared by 4 bases and J by 4 bases, with 17 bases between. This CDR3 comprises 16 residues. Germline V lookup: CDR1 MNHEY, CDR2 SMNVEV (reference sequence). The CDR3 protein is CASSSTKQGYGNTIYF. DNA for the CDR3: TGTGCCAGCAGTTCGACCAAACAGGGATACGGAAACACCATATATTTT.

The CDR3 bases are TGTGCCACCCGCGGGACAGGAGATTCACCCCTCCACTTT. It encodes CATRGTGDSPLHF. This chain joins TRBV3-1 (or the pseudogene TRBV3-2) and TRBJ1-6; TRBD1 agrees at 8 bases. Per the germline V gene, CDR1 is LGHDT and CDR2 is YNNKEL (reference sequence). V shed 10 bases and J 8 bases; nucleotides not matched to a gene: 7. The CDR3 is 13 amino acids.

CDR3 region: CASSAAGRGVYNEQFF. The CDR3 DNA sequence: TGTGCCAGCAGTGCCGCGGGGCGGGGGGTTTACAATGAGCAGTTCTTC. This sequence joins TRBV6-1 and TRBJ2-1, with 8 bases aligning to TRBD2. Germline assignment: CDR1 MNHNS and CDR2 SASEGT. This CDR3 is 16 amino acids long. J was trimmed by 4 bases and V by 4 bases; bases with no gene match: 9.

V usage is TRBV27 and J usage is TRBJ2-7, with 8 bases lining up with TRBD1. V shed 6 bases and J 6 bases; nucleotides not matched to a gene: 10. Per the germline V gene, CDR1 is MNHEY and CDR2 is SMNVEV (reference sequence). This CDR3 spans 14 amino acids. CDR3: CASSQGAQGSEQYF. In nucleotides, the CDR3 is TGTGCCAGCAGCCAGGGGGCACAGGGTTCCGAGCAGTACTTC.

The chain links TRBV9 to TRBJ1-1; D ambiguous. V lost 0 bases, J lost 2 bases, and 11 bases lay in between. The CDR3 is made up of 15 amino acids. Germline assignment: CDR1 SGDLS and CDR2 YYNGEE. This chain's CDR3 is CASSVGPRGNTEAFF. The CDR3 nucleotides are TGTGCCAGCAGCGTAGGACCCCGGGGTAACACTGAAGCTTTCTTT.

The gene calls are TRBV15 and TRBJ1-2, with D uncertain. The CDR3 sequence is 13 residues long. Germline loops: CDR1 LNHNV, CDR2 YYDKDF (reference sequence). V lost 0 bases, J lost 3 bases, and 5 bases lay in between. CDR3 loop: CATSRDVDYGYTF. The CDR3 coding sequence is TGTGCCACCAGCAGAGATGTTGACTATGGCTACACCTTC.

This clone was picked up a small number of times. The chain has TRBV21-1 and TRBJ2-3. TRBV21-1 has pseudogene status. The CDR3 runs 12 residues. The CDR3 nucleotides are TGTGCCAGCAGCAAAGGAAGGGATACGCAGTATTTT. Translation: CASSKGRDTQYF.

On this clone itself: Other DNA sequences in the sample encode the same CDR3. The chain links TRBV27 to TRBJ1-2, with unresolved D. CDR1 is MNHEY and CDR2 is SMNVEV in the germline V gene (reference sequence). This CDR3 is built from 15 residues. The germline V and J ends were trimmed by 6 bases and 2 bases, with 16 bases remaining between them. CDR3: CASRSLDRVNYGYTF. The CDR3 DNA reads as TGTGCCAGCAGATCCCTGGATAGGGTAAACTATGGCTACACCTTC.

The genes are TRBV5-1 and TRBJ1-2; D remains unclear. V dropped 4 bases and J dropped 2 bases, with 9 bases sitting between them. Germline V lookup: CDR1 SGHRS, CDR2 YFSETQ. The CDR3 is 13 amino acids. The CDR3 DNA is TGCGCCAGCAGCACCCAGACAAACTATGGCTACACCTTC. Amino acid sequence: CASSTQTNYGYTF.

V is TRBV6-5 and J is TRBJ1-6, with 7 bases lining up with TRBD1. From germline, CDR1 is MNHEY and CDR2 SVGAGI. This CDR3 region has 14 residues. With V trimmed by 4 bases and J by 10 bases, 7 bases remained unmatched. CDR3 sequence reads: CASSLGDRESPLHF. CDR3 bases: TGTGCCAGCAGTTTGGGGGACAGAGAATCACCCCTCCACTTT.

This chain joins TRBV6-6 and TRBJ1-5; D is ambiguous. The CDR3 sequence is 15 residues long. V was clipped by 3 bases and J by 4 bases, with 13 bases between them. The germline gives CDR1 MNHNY, CDR2 SVGAGI (reference sequence). The CDR3 spells CASSYAAGWNQPQHF. The CDR3 coding sequence is TGTGCCAGCAGTTATGCCGCTGGATGGAATCAGCCCCAGCATTTT.

The rearrangement uses TRBV9 and TRBJ2-1; D call uncertain. The germline gives CDR1 SGDLS, CDR2 YYNGEE. Deletions cut 3 bases from V and 5 bases from J, with 18 bases between. This CDR3 is built from 16 residues. DNA of the CDR3: TGTGCCAGCAGCGCCCCTCTTGGACGCTTAAACAATGAGCAGTTCTTC. Amino acid sequence: CASSAPLGRLNNEQFF.

The CDR3 loop reads CASSPQTGSSEQYF. The CDR3 DNA is TGTGCCAGCAGCCCTCAGACAGGGTCTAGCGAGCAGTACTTC. V usage is TRBV7-9 and J usage is TRBJ2-7, with 7 positions matching TRBD1. V shed 5 bases, J shed 6 bases, and the junction held 10 bases outside the gene matches. The CDR3 totals 14 residues. The V gene's germline CDR1 is SEHNR and CDR2 FQNEAQ (reference sequence).